The next 5 T cell receptor beta chains were all read from a single sample in a study of beta chain features in type 1 diabetes. cDNA synthesis used the whole RNA isolate, giving expressed TCRB sequences. Produced via immunoSEQ multiplex PCR; TCRdb's table is partial and in-frame only. The sample consists of 240,000 or so clones, roughly 14% of them appearing once. Their antigens remain unidentified. Study-wide results and caveats: TCRB CDR3 length was moderately but significantly reduced in all four CD4+ subsets of Type 1 diabetes patients.

Sequenced sample: naive CD4+ T cells from blood. The receptor source for this set is a man younger than 40 with type 1 diabetes.

This clone was detected a few times. The chain uses TRBV25-1 and TRBJ2-5; possibly TRBD1 for D (6 bases). Germline V gene sequence: CDR1 MGHDK, CDR2 SYGVNS. Trimming shortened V by 10 bases and J by 5 bases, and 23 bases separated the two germline ends. The CDR3 has 15 amino acids. Here the CDR3 reads CATSPRGGGRETQYF. The CDR3 nucleotides read TGTGCCACCAGCCCCAGGGGTGGTGGGCGGGAGACCCAGTACTTC.

The genes are TRBV6-1 and TRBJ2-1, with D perhaps matching TRBD1 (5 bases). V was clipped by 8 bases and J by 5 bases, with 16 bases between them. This CDR3 region has 14 residues. Germline CDR1 MNHNS, CDR2 SASEGT. DNA of the CDR3: TGTGCCAGCCGAGGAAGGGGATGGGACAATGAGCAGTTCTTC. This gives the protein CASRGRGWDNEQFF.

The J gene is TRBJ1-2, the V gene TRBV11-2; D gene uncertain. Germline V gene data show CDR1 as SGHAT and CDR2 as FQNNGV. This CDR3 comprises 11 residues. V was shortened by 3 bases and J by 7 bases, with 6 bases between the two germline ends. The CDR3 region is CASSFGLGYTF. For the CDR3, the DNA is TGTGCCAGCAGCTTCGGTCTTGGCTACACCTTC.

V is TRBV19 and J is TRBJ1-2; D might be TRBD1 (6 bases). Germline V gene data show CDR1 as LNHDA and CDR2 as SQIVND (reference sequence). CDR3 length: 15 residues. V was pared by 11 bases and J by 0 bases, with 19 bases between. CDR3 amino acids: CAATGPANSNYGYTF. CDR3 bases: TGTGCCGCTACAGGGCCAGCAAATTCTAACTATGGCTACACCTTC.

A few counts support this clone. The CDR3 region is CASSVMGDTGYGYTF. The CDR3 DNA sequence: TGTGCCAGCAGCGTCATGGGGGACACAGGCTATGGCTACACCTTC. The chain links TRBV9 to TRBJ1-2, with TRBD1 as a possible D gene (6 bases). In germline, CDR1 is SGDLS, CDR2 YYNGEE. The length of the CDR3 is 15 residues. V lost 2 bases to trimming and J lost 4 bases, with 15 bases between them.